Each of the 22 T cell receptor beta chains below was sequenced from the same sample in a study of blood T cell repertoires in COVID-19. Generated by immunoSEQ multiplex PCR, the TCRdb table keeps only in-frame clones and is missing some. The data contain 270,000 or so clones, about 87% of them seen just once; the ten biggest clones take up roughly 1.2%. The sequencing input was PBMCs or T cells enriched from blood (not recorded which). All receptors derive from a woman between 35 and 50 years old with acute COVID-19.

This clone was observed a single time. The V call is TRBV2, the J call TRBJ2-1; 9 nucleotides line up with TRBD2. The CDR3 is made up of 13 amino acids. Germline assignment: CDR1 SNHLY and CDR2 FYNNEI. V shed 9 bases, J shed 4 bases, and the junction held 4 bases outside the gene matches. CDR3 in DNA: TGTGCCAGTCTCCTAGCGGGATACAATGAGCAGTTCTTC. Translating it yields CASLLAGYNEQFF.

A remark on this clone: Mismatch with germline at one junction end may stem from a read error. The chain employs TRBV3-1 (or the pseudogene TRBV3-2) and TRBJ2-7; 9 bases fit TRBD1. Germline CDR1 is LGHDT and CDR2 is YNNKEL (reference sequence). The CDR3 loop spans 12 amino acids. As DNA, the CDR3 is TGTGCCAGCAGCCAAGGGGACAGGGCCTTAGAATTC. It encodes CASSQGDRALEF.

The chain links TRBV6-2 or TRBV6-3 to TRBJ1-1, with D maybe TRBD1 (5 bases). Germline CDR1 reads MNHEY; CDR2 reads SVGEGT. V lost 0 bases and J 5 bases, leaving 13 bases between the germline ends. This CDR3 has 15 amino acids. CDR3 bases: TGTGCCAGCAGTTACTCGAAGTGGGGCACAACTGAAGCTTTCTTT. It translates to CASSYSKWGTTEAFF.

The chain links TRBV6-5 to TRBJ1-1; weak D call: TRBD1 (5 bases). V lost 4 bases and J lost 3, with 15 bases in between. This CDR3 has 15 amino acids. Germline CDR1 reads MNHEY; CDR2 reads SVGAGI. The CDR3 DNA reads as TGTGCCAGCAGTTCCTGGGTGGGGGAGGACACTGAAGCTTTCTTT. Its protein product is CASSSWVGEDTEAFF.

This clone showed up just once. The chain combines TRBV6-5 with TRBJ1-1; 9 nucleotides match TRBD1. The CDR3 runs to 14 residues. Germline assignment: CDR1 MNHEY and CDR2 SVGAGI. The trim removed 6 bases at V and 3 bases at J, leaving 5 bases unmatched. The chain's CDR3 is CASSEGQGYTEAFF. CDR3 nucleotides: TGTGCCAGCAGCGAGGGACAGGGCTACACTGAAGCTTTCTTT.

V and J are TRBV6-1 and TRBJ1-4; 7 bases line up with TRBD1. The CDR3 is 14 amino acids. V trimming: 2 bases; J trimming: 8 bases; junction bases outside the gene matches: 5. Germline values: CDR1 MNHNS, CDR2 SASEGT. The CDR3 sequence: CASSEYDRDEKLFF. DNA of the CDR3: TGTGCCAGCAGTGAATACGACAGGGACGAAAAACTGTTTTTT.

This clone has only one observation. The rearrangement joins TRBV15 to TRBJ2-1; D uncertain. Looked up from germline, CDR1 is LNHNV and CDR2 is YYDKDF (reference sequence). The CDR3 has 14 residues. Trimming cost V 0 bases and J 5 bases, with 8 bases left between them. CDR3 loop: CATSRDAADNEQFF. Written as DNA, the CDR3 is TGTGCCACCAGCAGAGATGCGGCGGACAATGAGCAGTTCTTC.

This sequence joins TRBV5-1 and TRBJ1-1, with 8 positions matching TRBD1. CDR3 length: 17 residues. The germline gives CDR1 SGHRS, CDR2 YFSETQ. Unmatched junction bases numbered 10, after V lost 2 bases and J lost 1 base. In nucleotides, the CDR3 is TGCGCCAGCAGCTTATCGCTGGACAGGGCAAGGAACACTGAAGCTTTCTTT. Its translation: CASSLSLDRARNTEAFF.

This clone was seen only once. The chain employs TRBV11-2 and TRBJ2-3; 10 bases are a match to TRBD2. Trimming cost V 4 bases and J 2 bases; bases outside gene matches: 3. CDR1 is SGHAT and CDR2 is FQNNGV in the germline V gene. This CDR3 is 15 amino acids long. CDR3 coding DNA: TGTGCCAGCAGCTCCGGGACTAGCGACACAGATACGCAGTATTTT. Amino acids: CASSSGTSDTDTQYF.

This chain connects TRBV11-3 to TRBJ2-7, with D possibly TRBD1 on 6 matching bases. V was cut by 0 bases and J by 1 base, with 7 bases left in between. Germline CDR1 is SGHNT and CDR2 is YENEEA. CDR3 length: 14 residues. The CDR3 DNA reads TGTGCCAGCAGCTTAGACAGGGGTTCCTACGAGCAGTACGTC. Translation gives CASSLDRGSYEQYV.

The chain uses TRBV15 and TRBJ2-5; D is unresolved. V lost 0 bases and J 5 bases, leaving 4 bases between the germline ends. Germline V CDR1 and CDR2: LNHNV, YYDKDF (reference sequence). This CDR3 is built from 12 residues. CDR3 loop: CATSRDGETQYF. CDR3 in DNA: TGTGCCACCAGCAGAGACGGGGAGACCCAGTACTTC.

The chain uses TRBV4-1 and TRBJ2-1, with TRBD1 matching over 9 bases. Trimming at V came to 1 base and at J to 0 bases, leaving 4 bases not matched to a gene. The CDR3 spans 17 residues. Germline CDR1 reads MGHRA; CDR2 reads YSYEKL. The CDR3 loop reads CASSQVGTGSSYNEQFF. CDR3 bases: TGCGCCAGCAGCCAAGTAGGGACAGGGAGCTCCTACAATGAGCAGTTCTTC.

This chain uses TRBV5-1 with TRBJ2-7; the match to TRBD1 covers 8 bases. After removal of 3 bases from V and 1 base from J, the junction contained 6 bases not matched to a gene. Germline V gene lookup returns CDR1 SGHRS and CDR2 YFSETQ. The CDR3 sequence is 15 residues long. CDR3 coding DNA: TGCGCCAGCAGCTCGGGACAGGTCACTTCCTACGAGCAGTACTTC. Translation gives CASSSGQVTSYEQYF.

This sequence joins TRBV10-3 and TRBJ2-3, with 8 positions matching TRBD2. CDR3 length: 16 amino acids. J gave up 4 bases and V 4 bases, and 10 bases lay outside the gene matches. Germline-derived CDR1 and CDR2 are ENHRY and SYGVKD. DNA for the CDR3: TGTGCCATCAGTGCCCACGGACTAGCCACCGCAGATACGCAGTATTTT. This sequence encodes CAISAHGLATADTQYF.

This clone was seen a few times. The chain has TRBV7-9 and TRBJ1-1; TRBD1 might be the D (5 bases). The CDR3 extends over 17 amino acids. V lost 3 bases and J lost 0, with 17 bases in between. CDR1 is SEHNR, CDR2 FQNEAQ, per germline (reference sequence). In DNA form, the CDR3 reads TGTGCCAGCAGCTTGCCCGAGGGGAGGGTTATGAACACTGAAGCTTTCTTT. This sequence encodes CASSLPEGRVMNTEAFF.

The J gene is TRBJ2-5, the V gene TRBV25-1; the match to TRBD1 covers 9 bases. Unmatched junction bases numbered 4, after V lost 2 bases and J lost 6 bases. Looked up from germline, CDR1 is MGHDK and CDR2 is SYGVNS. The CDR3 has 14 amino acids. The CDR3 coding sequence is TGTGCCAGCAGTGAACCTGGGACAGGGCAGACCCAGTACTTC. Protein: CASSEPGTGQTQYF.

The CDR3 DNA is TGTGCCAGCAGCGTAGCAGGTTTGAGCGGGACAGGCGAGCAGTACTTC. Translated: CASSVAGLSGTGEQYF. V gene TRBV9 combines with J gene TRBJ2-7; possible D gene TRBD1, 8 bases. Trimming shortened V by 0 bases and J by 6 bases, and 19 bases separated the two germline ends. The CDR3 runs 16 residues. CDR1 is SGDLS and CDR2 is YYNGEE in the germline V gene.

The gene calls are TRBV7-2 and TRBJ1-6; TRBD1 matches 7 bases. The CDR3 runs 13 residues. Losses at the gene ends were 8 bases for V and 11 bases for J; bases not matched to a gene: 9. Germline values: CDR1 SGHTA, CDR2 FQGNSA. The CDR3 coding sequence is TGTGCCAGCGGGACAGAGCCTCGGGCACCCCTCCACTTT. This encodes CASGTEPRAPLHF. The variable domain in full, completed from reference TRBV7-2 and TRBJ1-6, reads GAGVSQSPSNKVTEKGKDVELRCDPISGHTALYWYRQSLGQGLEFLIYFQGNSAPDKSGLPSDRFSAERTGGSVSTLTIQRTQQEDSAVYLCASGTEPRAPLHFGNGTRLTVT.

This chain connects TRBV19 to TRBJ2-5; 9 bases line up with TRBD2. The V and J ends lost 10 bases and 2 bases, in that order; junction bases with no gene match: 14. This CDR3 has 16 amino acids. CDR1 is LNHDA and CDR2 is SQIVND in the germline V gene (reference sequence). CDR3 amino acids: CATRWGLAGSQETQYF. As DNA, the CDR3 is TGTGCCACCCGCTGGGGGCTAGCGGGATCACAAGAGACCCAGTACTTC.

The rearrangement uses TRBV7-3 and TRBJ1-1, with D perhaps matching TRBD1 (5 bases). This CDR3 contains 14 residues. Deletions cut 3 bases from V and 1 base from J, with 9 bases between. Germline-derived CDR1 and CDR2 are SGHTA and FQGTGA. CDR3 loop: CASSFQGPNTEAFF. The CDR3 DNA reads as TGTGCCAGCAGCTTTCAGGGCCCGAACACTGAAGCTTTCTTT.

Only a few counts were recorded for this clone. The chain employs TRBV7-6 and TRBJ2-1; no definite D call. The V gene's germline CDR1 is SGHVS and CDR2 FNYEAQ. The V end lost 1 base, the J end lost 8 bases, and 6 bases lay between the germline ends. CDR3 length: 12 residues. CDR3 amino acids: CASSLGPDEQFF. For the CDR3, the DNA is TGTGCCAGCAGCTTAGGTCCCGATGAGCAGTTCTTC.

The chain has TRBV6-5 and TRBJ2-7, with 10 bases that match TRBD2. The CDR3 has 14 amino acids. The V and J ends lost 8 bases and 0 bases, in that order; junction bases with no gene match: 4. The germline CDR1 and CDR2 sequences are MNHEY and SVGAGI. The CDR3 region is CASLSSGSSYEQYF. In nucleotides, the CDR3 is TGTGCCAGCCTTTCTAGCGGGAGCTCCTACGAGCAGTACTTC.